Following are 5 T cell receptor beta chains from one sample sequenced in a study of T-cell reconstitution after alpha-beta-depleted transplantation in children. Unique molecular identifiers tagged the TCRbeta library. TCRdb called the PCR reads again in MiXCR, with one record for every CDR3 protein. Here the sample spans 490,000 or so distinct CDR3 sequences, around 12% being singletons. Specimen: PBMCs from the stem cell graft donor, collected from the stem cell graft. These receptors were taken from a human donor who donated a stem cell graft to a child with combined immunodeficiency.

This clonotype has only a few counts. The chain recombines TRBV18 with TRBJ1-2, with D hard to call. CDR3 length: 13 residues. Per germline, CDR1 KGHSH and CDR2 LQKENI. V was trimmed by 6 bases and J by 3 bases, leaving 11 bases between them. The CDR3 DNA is TGTGCCAGCTCGACCAGTGGGGACTATGGCTACACCTTC. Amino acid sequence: CASSTSGDYGYTF. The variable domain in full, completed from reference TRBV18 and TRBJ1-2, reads NAGVMQNPRHLVRRRGQEARLRCSPMKGHSHVYWYRQLPEEGLKFMVYLQKENIIDESGMPKERFSAEFPKEGPSILRIQQVVRGDSAAYFCASSTSGDYGYTFGSGTRLTVV.

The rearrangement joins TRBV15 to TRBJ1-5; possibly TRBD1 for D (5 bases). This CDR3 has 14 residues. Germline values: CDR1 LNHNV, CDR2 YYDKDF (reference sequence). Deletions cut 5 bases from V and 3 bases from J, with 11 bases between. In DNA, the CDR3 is TGTGCCACCAGCCAGGGACGGATCAATCAGCCCCAGCATTTT. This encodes CATSQGRINQPQHF.

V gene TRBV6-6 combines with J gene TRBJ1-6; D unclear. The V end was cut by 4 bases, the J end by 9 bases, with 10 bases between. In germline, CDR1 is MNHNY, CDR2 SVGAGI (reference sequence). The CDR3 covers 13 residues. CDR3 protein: CASSFSTRSPLHF. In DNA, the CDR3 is TGTGCCAGCAGTTTCTCAACTCGTTCACCCCTCCACTTT.

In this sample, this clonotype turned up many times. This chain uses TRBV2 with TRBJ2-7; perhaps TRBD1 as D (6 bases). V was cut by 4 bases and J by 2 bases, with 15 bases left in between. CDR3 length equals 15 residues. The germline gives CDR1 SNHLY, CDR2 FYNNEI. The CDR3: CASSATGLGTYEQYF. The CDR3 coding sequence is TGTGCCAGCAGTGCTACAGGGTTAGGGACCTACGAGCAGTACTTC.

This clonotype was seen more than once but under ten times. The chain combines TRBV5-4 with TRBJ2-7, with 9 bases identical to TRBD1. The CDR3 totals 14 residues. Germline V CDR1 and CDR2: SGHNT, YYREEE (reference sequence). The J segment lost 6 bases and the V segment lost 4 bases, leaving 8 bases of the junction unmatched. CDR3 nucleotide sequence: TGTGCCAGCAGCCCCGGGACAGGGATTCGCGAGCAGTACTTC. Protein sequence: CASSPGTGIREQYF.